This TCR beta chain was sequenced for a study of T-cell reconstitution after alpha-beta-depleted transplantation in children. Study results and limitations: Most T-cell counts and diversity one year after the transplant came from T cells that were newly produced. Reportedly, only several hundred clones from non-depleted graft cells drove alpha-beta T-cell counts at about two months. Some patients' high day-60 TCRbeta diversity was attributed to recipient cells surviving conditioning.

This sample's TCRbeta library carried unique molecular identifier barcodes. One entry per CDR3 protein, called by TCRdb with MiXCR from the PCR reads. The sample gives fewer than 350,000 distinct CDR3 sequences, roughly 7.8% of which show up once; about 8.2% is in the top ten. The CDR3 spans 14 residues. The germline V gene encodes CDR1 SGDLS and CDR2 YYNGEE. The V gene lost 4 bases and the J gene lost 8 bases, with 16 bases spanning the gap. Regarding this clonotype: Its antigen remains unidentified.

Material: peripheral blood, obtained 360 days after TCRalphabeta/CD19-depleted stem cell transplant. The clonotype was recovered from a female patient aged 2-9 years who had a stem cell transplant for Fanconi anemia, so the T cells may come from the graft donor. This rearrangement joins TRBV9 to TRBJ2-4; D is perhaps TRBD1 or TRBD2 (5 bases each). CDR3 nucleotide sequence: TGTGCCAGCAGCCCCCCCTGGGGGTCGGACATTCAGTACTTC. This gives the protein CASSPPWGSDIQYF.